The next 14 T cell receptor beta chains were all read from a single sample in a study of blood T cell repertoires in COVID-19. The repertoire was sequenced with immunoSEQ multiplex PCR; TCRdb's copy has only in-frame clones and lacks some. Of over 85,000 clones listed, 84% were seen once; the top ten hold more than 9%. The sequenced sample was peripheral blood. The receptors originated from a man aged 40-49 years with active or convalescent COVID-19.

The chain combines TRBV18 with TRBJ1-4; 7 bases match TRBD1. The CDR3 has 16 residues. The germline gives CDR1 KGHSH, CDR2 LQKENI. The V and J ends lost 3 bases and 0 bases, in that order; junction bases with no gene match: 4. As DNA, the CDR3 is TGTGCCAGCTCACCGGGACAGACCACAACTAATGAAAAACTGTTTTTT. The encoded protein is CASSPGQTTTNEKLFF.

As DNA, the CDR3 is TGTGCCAGCAGTCCGAATAGCGGGCTACGCCCCCACATTACAGATACGCAGTATTTT. Amino acid sequence: CASSPNSGLRPHITDTQYF. The chain has TRBV6-6 and TRBJ2-3, with 7 bases lining up with TRBD2. V lost 5 bases to trimming and J lost 3 bases; unmatched junction nucleotides: 20. The length of the CDR3 is 19 residues. The germline gives CDR1 MNHNY, CDR2 SVGAGI (reference sequence).

This clone was seen just once. The chain uses TRBV7-9 and TRBJ2-7, with D unclear. Germline CDR1 reads SEHNR; CDR2 reads FQNEAQ (reference sequence). There are 13 residues in the CDR3. V was clipped by 2 bases and J by 0 bases, with 5 bases between them. The CDR3 sequence is CASSLHTSYEQYF. CDR3 sequence (DNA): TGTGCCAGCAGCTTACACACCTCCTACGAGCAGTACTTC.

The chain has TRBV27 and TRBJ2-3, with 11 nucleotides matching TRBD2. Trimming took 3 bases from V and 4 from J; bases not matched to a gene: 3. The CDR3 totals 15 residues. From germline, CDR1 is MNHEY and CDR2 SMNVEV (reference sequence). The CDR3 DNA reads TGTGCCAGCAGTTTTCGACTAGCGGGGTCAGATACGCAGTATTTT. Its translation: CASSFRLAGSDTQYF.

The V call is TRBV2, the J call TRBJ1-6; D gene uncertain. The V end was cut by 6 bases, the J end by 0 bases, with 12 bases between. The length of the CDR3 is 16 residues. Germline-derived CDR1 and CDR2 are SNHLY and FYNNEI. The CDR3 bases are TGTGCCAGCAGGGTCGTTTGGAGCTCCTATAATTCACCCCTCCACTTT. Its protein is CASRVVWSSYNSPLHF.

The chain carries TRBV6-6 and TRBJ2-5; D ambiguous. The germline V and J ends were trimmed by 0 bases and 5 bases, with 13 bases remaining between them. CDR1 and CDR2 (germline): MNHNY, SVGAGI (reference sequence). The CDR3 has 15 amino acids. In DNA, the CDR3 is TGTGCCAGCAGTTACTCGAGGCTTAGCAGCGAGACCCAGTACTTC. As protein: CASSYSRLSSETQYF.

J is TRBJ2-3 and V is TRBV11-3, with 8 bases aligning to TRBD2. This CDR3 comprises 16 residues. Germline lookup yields CDR1 SGHNT and CDR2 YENEEA. J gave up 1 base and V 5 bases, and 8 bases lay outside the gene matches. The DNA of the CDR3 is TGTGCCAGCAGCCCAGGACTAGCCGCGGGCACAGATACGCAGTATTTT. Translation gives CASSPGLAAGTDTQYF.

This clone has only one observation. The chain links TRBV3-1 (or the pseudogene TRBV3-2) to TRBJ1-2; no reliable D call. This CDR3 has 13 amino acids. Deletions cut 1 base from V and 8 bases from J, with 11 bases between. Germline assignment: CDR1 LGHDT and CDR2 YNNKEL (reference sequence). The CDR3 DNA is TGTGCCAGCAGCCAAGGGGCCCGTGGAGGCTACACCTTC. This gives the protein CASSQGARGGYTF.

The chain carries TRBV25-1 and TRBJ1-2; 7 bases map to TRBD1. V dropped 2 bases and J dropped 6; count of bases not matched to a gene: 9. CDR3 length equals 15 residues. Germline CDR1 is MGHDK and CDR2 is SYGVNS. The CDR3 DNA is TGTGCCAGCAGTGAACCTCGACAGGGAGGAGATGGCTACACCTTC. Translating gives CASSEPRQGGDGYTF.

J is TRBJ1-5 and V is TRBV5-6; D unclear. The CDR3 has 15 amino acids. Per the germline V gene, CDR1 is SGHDT and CDR2 is YYEEEE. V was pared by 1 base and J by 5 bases, with 13 bases between. CDR3 DNA: TGTGCCAGCAGCTTGTTCCAGGAGGCTCATCAGCCCCAGCATTTT. Protein sequence: CASSLFQEAHQPQHF. The whole variable domain, remainder taken from reference TRBV5-6 and TRBJ1-5, is DAGVTQSPTHLIKTRGQQVTLRCSPKSGHDTVSWYQQALGQGPQFIFQYYEEEERQRGNFPDRFSGHQFPNYSSELNVNALLLGDSALYLCASSLFQEAHQPQHFGDGTRLSIL.

This chain uses TRBV20-1 with TRBJ1-1; a weak D match, TRBD1 (6 bases). CDR1 is DFQATT and CDR2 is SNEGSKA in the germline V gene (reference sequence). Trimming removed 3 bases at V and 2 bases at J, with 10 bases between. CDR3 length: 13 amino acids. CDR3 amino acids: CSASQGGNTEAFF. CDR3 nucleotide sequence: TGCAGTGCTAGTCAAGGGGGTAACACTGAAGCTTTCTTT.

This chain connects TRBV5-6 to TRBJ1-2; 7 bases are a match to TRBD1. With V trimmed by 2 bases and J by 4 bases, 8 bases remained unmatched. This CDR3 has 15 amino acids. CDR1 and CDR2 from the germline V gene are SGHDT and YYEEEE. In DNA form, the CDR3 reads TGTGCCAGCAGCTTCAATAGGGGGCAGGGCTATGGCTACACCTTC. Translation: CASSFNRGQGYGYTF.

The chain employs TRBV7-9 and TRBJ2-5; possible D gene TRBD1, 5 bases. Between the trimmed V and J ends, which lost 1 base and 5 bases, there was a span of 8 bases. The germline V gene has CDR1 SEHNR and CDR2 FQNEAQ (reference sequence). This CDR3 has 13 residues. The CDR3 sequence is CASSLGAGETQYF. Written as DNA, the CDR3 is TGTGCCAGCAGCTTAGGTGCAGGGGAGACCCAGTACTTC.

This clone was observed once. The V gene is TRBV6-6, the J gene TRBJ2-1; D ambiguous. There are 12 residues in the CDR3. Looked up from germline, CDR1 is MNHNY and CDR2 is SVGAGI (reference sequence). Trimming pared 5 bases from V and 9 bases from J, leaving 11 bases between. The DNA for the CDR3 is TGTGCCAGCAGTACCAGGCAGTTTGAGCAGTTCTTC. Its translation: CASSTRQFEQFF.